Shown below are 14 T cell receptor beta chains from a single sample sequenced in a study of graft-versus-host responses after intestinal transplantation. Sequenced by immunoSEQ multiplex PCR; TCRdb stores in-frame clones only, minus some. The sample carries 60,000 to 75,000 clones, roughly nine tenths recorded once. No antigen has been identified for these receptors. Material: unstimulated CD8+ T cells sorted from spleen or lymph node cells, obtained before intestinal transplant. These TCRs come from a human donor who received an intestinal transplant.

The chain recombines TRBV7-6 with TRBJ2-7; D is possibly TRBD2 (5 bases). Per the germline V gene, CDR1 is SGHVS and CDR2 is FNYEAQ. V lost 8 bases, J lost 3 bases, and 17 bases lay in between. The CDR3 runs to 14 residues. The CDR3 reads CASSPQEADYEQYF. CDR3 bases: TGTGCCAGCTCCCCCCAGGAGGCTGACTACGAGCAGTACTTC.

In regard to this clone: A read error may account for a junction end that differs from germline. The same CDR3 is also encoded by other DNA sequences in this sample. The chain combines TRBV27 with TRBJ2-1; TRBD1 aligns across 7 bases. The V gene's germline CDR1 is MNHEY and CDR2 SMNVEV (reference sequence). CDR3 size: 14 residues. CDR3 DNA: TGTGCCAGCAGTTCTTTAGGGGGCCACAATGAACAGTTCTTC. This encodes CASSSLGGHNEQFF.

This clone was found once. The rearrangement joins TRBV4-1 to TRBJ2-1; 9 bases are a match to TRBD2. CDR1 is MGHRA and CDR2 is YSYEKL in the germline V gene. The length of the CDR3 is 17 residues. V was clipped by 2 bases and J by 8 bases; unmatched bases: 13. CDR3: CASSQRQAGGPLHEQFF. DNA for the CDR3: TGCGCCAGCAGCCAACGTCAGGCGGGGGGGCCTTTACATGAGCAGTTCTTC.

The chain has TRBV13 and TRBJ2-3, with 10 nucleotides matching TRBD1. The CDR3 is made up of 18 amino acids. Germline V gene lookup returns CDR1 PRHDT and CDR2 FYEKMQ (reference sequence). With 5 bases clipped from V and 4 bases from J, the junction kept 15 bases outside the gene matches. This CDR3 reads CASSGTTLGQGFSDTQYF. The CDR3, as DNA: TGTGCCAGCAGCGGAACAACCTTGGGACAGGGGTTCTCAGATACGCAGTATTTT.

The gene calls are TRBV5-4 and TRBJ2-3, with D tentatively TRBD2 (5 bases). Germline V gives CDR1 SGHNT, CDR2 YYREEE (reference sequence). The V end was cut by 2 bases, the J end by 3 bases, with 13 bases between. This CDR3 has 15 amino acids. The CDR3 sequence: CASSFRGIVTDTQYF. DNA of the CDR3: TGTGCCAGCAGCTTCCGGGGAATTGTTACAGATACGCAGTATTTT.

The V and J genes are TRBV5-1 and TRBJ2-7, with a tentative D call TRBD1 (7 bases). CDR1 and CDR2 (germline): SGHRS, YFSETQ. The CDR3 contains 16 residues. Trimming removed 4 bases from V and 2 bases from J, with 19 bases in between. CDR3 DNA: TGCGCCAGCAGCACCACGTGGGGGGACAGTACCTACGAGCAGTACTTC. It translates to CASSTTWGDSTYEQYF.

The chain combines TRBV19 with TRBJ2-2; 7 nucleotides match TRBD2. V was clipped by 7 bases and J by 3 bases; unmatched bases: 8. This CDR3 has 15 amino acids. The germline V gene has CDR1 LNHDA and CDR2 SQIVND (reference sequence). The CDR3 DNA follows: TGTGCCAGTACCCTATGGGCGGGGGACACCGGGGAGCTGTTTTTT. Protein: CASTLWAGDTGELFF.

The chain is built from TRBV11-2 and TRBJ2-7; the match to TRBD1 covers 7 bases. From germline, CDR1 is SGHAT and CDR2 FQNNGV. Trimming cost V 5 bases and J 3 bases; bases outside gene matches: 10. There are 15 residues in the CDR3. The CDR3 sequence is CASSPGPQGSYEQYF. In DNA form, the CDR3 reads TGTGCCAGCAGCCCCGGGCCACAGGGGAGCTACGAGCAGTACTTC. Full variable domain (outside the CDR3, taken from reference TRBV11-2 and TRBJ2-7): EAGVAQSPRYKIIEKRQSVAFWCNPISGHATLYWYQQILGQGPKLLIQFQNNGVVDDSQLPKDRFSAERLKGVDSTLKIQPAKLEDSAVYLCASSPGPQGSYEQYFGPGTRLTVT.

The V call is TRBV5-1, the J call TRBJ1-2; D not resolved. V lost 1 base and J 7 bases, leaving 20 bases between the germline ends. The CDR3 has 16 residues. Germline V gene sequence: CDR1 SGHRS, CDR2 YFSETQ. This chain's CDR3 is CASSLMPGPGRSGYTF. CDR3 coding DNA: TGCGCCAGCAGCTTGATGCCAGGCCCGGGGAGGTCTGGCTACACCTTC. The whole variable domain, remainder taken from reference TRBV5-1 and TRBJ1-2, is KAGVTQTPRYLIKTRGQQVTLSCSPISGHRSVSWYQQTPGQGLQFLFEYFSETQRNKGNFPGRFSGRQFSNSRSEMNVSTLELGDSALYLCASSLMPGPGRSGYTFGSGTRLTVV.

The rearrangement uses TRBV6-1 and TRBJ2-1; TRBD2 agrees at 10 bases. CDR3 length equals 16 residues. Per germline, CDR1 MNHNS and CDR2 SASEGT. V was clipped by 4 bases and J by 1 base; unmatched bases: 4. This CDR3 reads CASSGGLAYSYNEQFF. The CDR3 nucleotides read TGTGCCAGCAGTGGGGGACTAGCGTATTCCTACAATGAGCAGTTCTTC.

This chain joins TRBV7-6 and TRBJ2-7; 7 nucleotides match TRBD2. Germline V CDR1 and CDR2: SGHVS, FNYEAQ. J gave up 7 bases and V 3 bases, and 12 bases lay outside the gene matches. This CDR3 spans 15 amino acids. The CDR3: CASSFATVWGGEQYF. The CDR3 nucleotides are TGTGCCAGCAGCTTTGCCACAGTTTGGGGGGGGGAGCAGTACTTC.

This chain links TRBV29-1 with TRBJ1-4; 8 nucleotides agree with TRBD1. CDR3 length: 13 residues. The V segment lost 2 bases and the J segment 8 bases; nucleotides outside the gene matches: 4. Germline V lookup: CDR1 SQVTM, CDR2 ANQGSEA. This CDR3 reads CSVETGGHEKLFF. CDR3 DNA sequence: TGCAGCGTTGAAACAGGGGGACACGAAAAACTGTTTTTT.

The chain is built from TRBV2 and TRBJ2-5; 9 positions agree with TRBD1. From germline, CDR1 is SNHLY and CDR2 FYNNEI. Trimming removed 5 bases from V and 5 bases from J; junction bases left unmatched: 27. The CDR3 spans 21 residues. The CDR3 DNA is TGTGCCAGCAGTTCGGTGTTCCCGACCTTGGACAGGGGCACCGTACGGGAGACCCAGTACTTC. It is translated as CASSSVFPTLDRGTVRETQYF.

V gene TRBV6-5 combines with J gene TRBJ1-3; TRBD1 aligns across 8 bases. This CDR3 has 14 amino acids. Germline V gives CDR1 MNHEY, CDR2 SVGAGI. V shed 8 bases, J shed 7 bases, and the junction held 10 bases outside the gene matches. The CDR3 region has the DNA TGTGCCAGCCGGACGGGGACAGGAGGGAACACCATATATTTT. It translates to CASRTGTGGNTIYF.